Included here is one T cell receptor (beta chain) sequence, with context. J lost 5 bases, V lost 1 base, and 0 bases had no gene match. Per the germline V gene, CDR1 is SGHDN and CDR2 is FVKESK. The CDR3 is 14 residues long. Sequencing was performed with immunoSEQ multiplex PCR; in TCRdb, only in-frame clones are kept and a portion is missing. Of some 360,000 clones in the sample, about 88% are singletons; the top ten hold just over 1%. This sample stems from a study of blood T cell repertoires in COVID-19. The sequenced sample consisted of PBMCs or T cells enriched from blood (not recorded which). This rearrangement joins TRBV14 to TRBJ2-1, with 9 bases that match TRBD2. The sequence derives from a woman in her 30s who had been exposed to COVID-19. The CDR3 DNA reads TGTGCCAGCAGCCAAGGGACTAGCGACAATGAGCAGTTCTTC. Protein: CASSQGTSDNEQFF.